These 24 T cell receptor beta chains share one sample of origin, sequenced in a study of metastatic and nonmetastatic thyroid tumors. MiXCR re-clonotyped the PCR reads for TCRdb. This table holds 4,500 to 6,500 clones, around 20% found once. No treatment of any kind had been given to any patient before thyroid surgery. The sample consisted of adjacent normal tissue. The receptors were sampled from a female donor with papillary thyroid cancer or a benign thyroid nodule (not recorded which). Some clones in this sample may be carry-over from other donors' samples.

This clone was counted many times. The chain is built from TRBV27 and TRBJ2-1; 8 positions agree with TRBD2. V gave up 1 base and J gave up 7 bases; unmatched junction bases: 18. The CDR3 runs to 19 residues. Looked up from germline, CDR1 is MNHEY and CDR2 is SMNVEV (reference sequence). CDR3 residues: CASSLLHMTMSGRANEQFF. CDR3 coding DNA: TGTGCCAGCAGTTTATTACATATGACAATGAGCGGGAGAGCAAATGAGCAGTTCTTC.

This clone came up once. The chain is built from TRBV7-2 and TRBJ2-2, with D possibly being TRBD1 (6 bases). This CDR3 has 15 residues. Germline CDR1 reads SGHTA; CDR2 reads FQGNSA. Trimming shortened V by 1 base and J by 5 bases, and 11 bases separated the two germline ends. The CDR3 is CASSLGGPGTGELFF. CDR3 sequence (DNA): TGTGCCAGCAGCTTAGGGGGGCCGGGAACCGGGGAGCTGTTTTTT.

Sample share makes this clone medium-sized (0.01 to 0.1%). This chain connects TRBV13 to TRBJ2-7; 7 bases agree with TRBD1. Germline V lookup: CDR1 PRHDT, CDR2 FYEKMQ (reference sequence). V lost 4 bases and J lost 4; bases outside the gene matches: 10. The CDR3 runs 15 residues. CDR3: CASSSRTGRRYEQYF. As DNA, the CDR3 is TGTGCCAGCAGCTCCCGGACAGGCCGGAGGTACGAGCAGTACTTC.

By share, this clone counts as medium-sized. The identical CDR3 is also encoded by other nucleotide sequences in the sample. This rearrangement joins TRBV30 to TRBJ2-1, with 8 bases matching TRBD2. The CDR3 is made up of 15 amino acids. V gave up 4 bases and J gave up 12 bases; unmatched junction bases: 17. CDR1 is GTSNPN and CDR2 is SVGIG in the germline V gene (reference sequence). The CDR3 DNA follows: TGTGCCTGGAAACCCCTAGGCGGCTCCCTAGCGGGGCAGTTCTTC. It encodes CAWKPLGGSLAGQFF.

This chain joins TRBV27 and TRBJ1-1, with D possibly matching TRBD1 (6 bases). Trimming pared 7 bases from V and 4 bases from J, leaving 19 bases between. The germline CDR1 and CDR2 sequences are MNHEY and SMNVEV (reference sequence). This CDR3 comprises 15 residues. The CDR3 loop is CASIIARGGGTEAFF. DNA of the CDR3: TGTGCCAGCATAATTGCCCGAGGGGGTGGCACTGAAGCTTTCTTT.

This clone was detected ten times or more. A clone one base away is much larger, so this may be a read error. The CDR3 does not close with the conserved phenylalanine or tryptophan, likely indicating a read error. V and J are TRBV20-1 and TRBJ2-2, with 8 bases fitting TRBD2. The CDR3 runs 14 residues. Trimming took 3 bases from V and 6 from J; bases not matched to a gene: 6. CDR1 is DFQATT and CDR2 is SNEGSKA in the germline V gene (reference sequence). The CDR3 is CSASGGAFSGELFY. CDR3 bases: TGCAGTGCTAGCGGGGGGGCCTTCTCCGGGGAGCTGTTTTAT.

The chain couples TRBV5-1 to TRBJ2-7; unclear D gene. CDR3 length equals 13 residues. Trimming removed 1 base from V and 4 bases from J, with 9 bases in between. Germline CDR1 is SGHRS and CDR2 is YFSETQ. The CDR3 reads CASSLKFEYEQYF. CDR3 nucleotide sequence: TGCGCCAGCAGCTTGAAGTTCGAGTACGAGCAGTACTTC.

This clone is medium-sized (0.01 to 0.1%). The chain combines TRBV19 with TRBJ2-1; 14 nucleotides agree with TRBD2. CDR3 length: 16 amino acids. The germline V gene encodes CDR1 LNHDA and CDR2 SQIVND (reference sequence). V shed 4 bases and J 7 bases; nucleotides not matched to a gene: 6. CDR3 sequence reads: CASSTETSGRGNEQFF. CDR3 bases: TGTGCCAGTAGTACCGAGACTAGCGGGAGGGGTAATGAGCAGTTCTTC.

This clone is judged medium-sized (0.01 to 0.1%). The chain uses TRBV6-1 and TRBJ2-7; 10 positions agree with TRBD2. Germline values: CDR1 MNHNS, CDR2 SASEGT. The V segment lost 3 bases and the J segment 2 bases; nucleotides outside the gene matches: 7. The CDR3 has 16 amino acids. CDR3: CASSEIAGGGTYEQYF. The DNA for the CDR3 is TGTGCCAGCAGTGAGATAGCGGGAGGAGGGACCTACGAGCAGTACTTC.

This clone was seen ten or more times. This may stem from a read error, because a much larger clone lies one nucleotide away. A read error is likely, as this CDR3 ends without the conserved phenylalanine or tryptophan. The chain combines TRBV7-9 with TRBJ1-6, with TRBD1 as a possible D gene (6 bases). Trimming pared 1 base from V and 7 bases from J, leaving 11 bases between. The germline gives CDR1 SEHNR, CDR2 FQNEAQ (reference sequence). This CDR3 contains 15 residues. The CDR3 protein is CASSLGGAENSPLHS. The DNA of the CDR3 is TGTGCCAGCAGCTTAGGGGGGGCAGAAAATTCACCCCTCCACTCT.

This clone occurred a few times. The chain links TRBV2 to TRBJ1-6, with 7 bases lining up with TRBD1. The V and J ends lost 6 bases and 4 bases, in that order; junction bases with no gene match: 6. Germline V gene lookup returns CDR1 SNHLY and CDR2 FYNNEI. The CDR3 extends over 15 amino acids. This CDR3 reads CASSETGLYNSPLHF. The CDR3 DNA follows: TGTGCCAGCAGCGAGACAGGGCTTTATAATTCACCCCTCCACTTT. The whole variable domain, filled in from reference TRBV2 and TRBJ1-6, reads EPEVTQTPSHQVTQMGQEVILRCVPISNHLYFYWYRQILGQKVEFLVSFYNNEISEKSEIFDDQFSVERPDGSNFTLKIRSTKLEDSAMYFCASSETGLYNSPLHFGNGTRLTVT.

The gene calls are TRBV12-3 or TRBV12-4 and TRBJ1-3; D call uncertain. The CDR3 runs to 14 residues. The V end was cut by 3 bases, the J end by 0 bases, with 6 bases between. CDR3 DNA sequence: TGTGCCAGCAGTTTTCGGAACTCTGGAAACACCATATATTTT. Protein sequence: CASSFRNSGNTIYF.

This clone is labeled as medium-sized. The chain uses TRBV28 and TRBJ1-2; D unclear. CDR1 and CDR2 from the germline V gene are MDHEN and SYDVKM. There are 15 residues in the CDR3. V was cut by 2 bases and J by 2 bases, with 12 bases left in between. The CDR3 protein is CASSLIRIDNYGYTF. CDR3 bases: TGTGCCAGCAGTTTAATTCGTATAGACAACTATGGCTACACCTTC.

By proportion, this clone is medium-sized. The rearrangement joins TRBV28 to TRBJ2-1; a possible D gene is TRBD1 (5 bases). V was shortened by 5 bases and J by 9 bases, with 17 bases between the two germline ends. There are 14 residues in the CDR3. Germline V gene data show CDR1 as MDHEN and CDR2 as SYDVKM. The CDR3 here is CASSAQGMGGEQFF. CDR3 nucleotide sequence: TGTGCCAGCAGTGCCCAGGGTATGGGTGGTGAGCAGTTCTTC.

This clone was counted ten times or more. V gene TRBV14 combines with J gene TRBJ2-1, with D tentatively TRBD2 (5 bases). Looked up from germline, CDR1 is SGHDN and CDR2 is FVKESK. The CDR3 totals 14 residues. The V gene lost 1 base and the J gene lost 4 bases, with 8 bases spanning the gap. The CDR3 loop reads CASSQVAWYNEQFF. Written as DNA, the CDR3 is TGTGCCAGCAGCCAAGTAGCGTGGTACAATGAGCAGTTCTTC. The variable domain in full, with the rest retrieved from reference TRBV14 and TRBJ2-1, is EAGVTQFPSHSVIEKGQTVTLRCDPISGHDNLYWYRRVMGKEIKFLLHFVKESKQDESGMPNNRFLAERTGGTYSTLKVQPAELEDSGVYFCASSQVAWYNEQFFGPGTRLTVL.

This clone is termed medium-sized. The rearrangement links TRBV15 to TRBJ2-3; 7 bases are shared with TRBD2. V lost 0 bases and J lost 1; bases outside the gene matches: 4. Germline V gives CDR1 LNHNV, CDR2 YYDKDF (reference sequence). This CDR3 is 16 amino acids long. The CDR3 loop reads CATSRDLADGTDTQYF. The CDR3, as DNA: TGTGCCACCAGCAGAGACCTAGCGGATGGCACAGATACGCAGTATTTT.

For this clone: One junction end does not reproduce the germline sequence, and a read error may be involved. This chain joins TRBV7-8 and TRBJ2-2; D may match TRBD1 or TRBD2 (6 bases each). The CDR3 sequence is 14 residues long. Germline V gene data show CDR1 as SGHVS and CDR2 as FQNEAQ. CDR3: CALMWGANTGDLFF. CDR3 nucleotide sequence: TGTGCCCTAATGTGGGGGGCGAACACCGGGGATCTGTTTTTT.

CDR3 in amino acids: CASSSITSGLAKNIQYF. In nucleotides, the CDR3 is TGTGCCAGTAGTTCCATTACTAGCGGGTTAGCCAAAAACATTCAGTACTTC. The J gene is TRBJ2-4, the V gene TRBV19, with 9 bases fitting TRBD2. The CDR3 is 17 amino acids. V shed 5 bases and J 0 bases; nucleotides not matched to a gene: 8. CDR1 is LNHDA and CDR2 is SQIVND in the germline V gene (reference sequence). Drawing the rest from reference TRBV19 and TRBJ2-4, the complete variable domain is DGGITQSPKYLFRKEGQNVTLSCEQNLNHDAMYWYRQDPGQGLRLIYYSQIVNDFQKGDIAEGYSVSREKKESFPLTVTSAQKNPTAFYLCASSSITSGLAKNIQYFGAGTRLSVL.

In this sample, this clone is medium-sized. V gene TRBV7-8 combines with J gene TRBJ2-7; D is uncertain. Germline CDR1 reads SGHVS; CDR2 reads FQNEAQ. The CDR3 loop spans 12 amino acids. The V end was cut by 7 bases, the J end by 5 bases, with 12 bases between. CDR3 protein: CASTQPPNEQYF. In DNA form, the CDR3 reads TGTGCCAGCACCCAACCCCCGAACGAGCAGTACTTC.

By share, this clone counts as medium-sized. The gene calls are TRBV7-9 and TRBJ2-3, with TRBD2 matching over 13 bases. Germline CDR1 is SEHNR and CDR2 is FQNEAQ (reference sequence). The CDR3 contains 12 residues. Trimming at V came to 4 bases and at J to 13 bases, leaving 2 bases not matched to a gene. CDR3 nucleotide sequence: TGTGCCAGCAGCTACGGACTAGCGGGAGAGTATTTT. Translating gives CASSYGLAGEYF.

This clone is labeled as medium-sized (0.01 to 0.1%). The CDR3 DNA reads TGTGCCAGCAGCATGCCAGGGAGAGGAAACACCATATATTTT. Encoded protein: CASSMPGRGNTIYF. This rearrangement joins TRBV7-6 to TRBJ1-3; D is perhaps TRBD1 (5 bases). Germline values: CDR1 SGHVS, CDR2 FNYEAQ. V was cut by 5 bases and J by 4 bases, with 12 bases left in between. The CDR3 is 14 amino acids.

The rearrangement links TRBV7-3 to TRBJ2-1; D may be TRBD1 (5 bases). CDR1 is SGHTA, CDR2 FQGTGA, per germline. CDR3 length equals 15 residues. V lost 2 bases to trimming and J lost 5 bases, with 13 bases between them. In DNA, the CDR3 is TGTGCCAGCAGCTTACGTCAGGGCGTGAACAATGAGCAGTTCTTC. Its translation: CASSLRQGVNNEQFF.

In the case of this clone: The junction departs from the called germline gene at one end, perhaps through a read error. The gene calls are TRBV12-3 or TRBV12-4 and TRBJ1-1; 7 nucleotides match TRBD1. The CDR3 loop spans 17 amino acids. The CDR3, as DNA: TGTTCCAGCAGTTCTTATACAGGGGTCCCATCGAACACTGAAGCTCTCTTT. As protein: CSSSSYTGVPSNTEALF.

V and J are TRBV3-1 and TRBJ1-1; D not certain. The CDR3 extends over 15 amino acids. Trimming left V 0 bases short and J 1 base short, with 9 bases between. Germline V CDR1 and CDR2: LGHDT, YNNKEL (reference sequence). The CDR3 reads CASSQDIGSNTEAFF. CDR3 coding DNA: TGTGCCAGCAGCCAAGATATAGGGTCGAACACTGAAGCTTTCTTT. Full variable domain (missing parts from reference TRBV3-1 and TRBJ1-1): DTAVSQTPKYLVTQMGNDKSIKCEQNLGHDTMYWYKQDSKKFLKIMFSYNNKELIINETVPNRFSPKSPDKAHLNLHINSLELGDSAVYFCASSQDIGSNTEAFFGQGTRLTVV.